The present T cell receptor beta chain was sequenced within a study of technical replicates of blood from several donors. Generated by immunoSEQ multiplex PCR, the TCRdb table keeps only in-frame clones and is missing some. Here the sample spans tens of thousands of clones, more than 85% being singletons. Trimming shortened V by 4 bases and J by 0 bases, and 13 bases separated the two germline ends. The CDR3 runs 16 residues. Germline V gene data show CDR1 as MDHEN and CDR2 as SYDVKM. The sequenced material came from T cells isolated from PBMCs. This TCR was recovered from a human donor in good health. Some clones in this sample may be carry-over from other donors' samples. The rearrangement joins TRBV28 to TRBJ2-4; D remains unclear. The CDR3 DNA reads as TGTGCCAGCAGTTCTGTGGAGTTATTAGCCAAAAACATTCAGTACTTC. Protein sequence: CASSSVELLAKNIQYF.